The 18 T cell receptor beta chains given below trace back to one sample, sequenced in a study of PD-1 blockade in classical Hodgkin lymphoma. Using immunoSEQ multiplex PCR, the repertoire was profiled, and TCRdb retains in-frame clones only, with some absent. This sample has around 20,000 clones; 70% to 90% occur once, and the top ten carry under 9%. Every patient experienced relapse after autologous stem cell transplantation, and brentuximab vedotin exposure varied. This sample comprised peripheral blood mononuclear cells (PBMCs), obtained before the second cycle of nivolumab. Receptors were obtained from a human donor with classical Hodgkin lymphoma.

V is TRBV6-1 and J is TRBJ1-4; D is unresolved. The V end was cut by 6 bases, the J end by 5 bases, with 16 bases between. There are 15 residues in the CDR3. CDR1 is MNHNS and CDR2 is SASEGT in the germline V gene. The CDR3 bases are TGTGCCAGCAGCCCCACGGGTGGGATAAATGAAAAACTGTTTTTT. It yields the protein CASSPTGGINEKLFF.

This clone is termed large. V gene TRBV2 combines with J gene TRBJ1-1; the D is unclear. The V gene's germline CDR1 is SNHLY and CDR2 FYNNEI. The CDR3 has 12 amino acids. Trimming removed 3 bases from V and 3 bases from J, with 5 bases in between. The CDR3 is CASSDWDTEAFF. CDR3 nucleotide sequence: TGTGCCAGCAGTGATTGGGACACTGAAGCTTTCTTT.

The J gene is TRBJ2-1, the V gene TRBV4-3; 7 positions match TRBD1. The CDR3 sequence is 16 residues long. Unmatched junction bases numbered 7, after V lost 3 bases and J lost 2 bases. CDR1 is LGHNA, CDR2 YSLEER, per germline. The CDR3 coding sequence is TGCGCCAGCAGCCATGCAGACAGGGTAACCTACAATGAGCAGTTCTTC. Its translation: CASSHADRVTYNEQFF.

The chain combines TRBV4-3 with TRBJ2-1; 7 nucleotides align to TRBD1. The trim removed 0 bases at V and 10 bases at J, leaving 3 bases unmatched. CDR3 length: 13 amino acids. Looked up from germline, CDR1 is LGHNA and CDR2 is YSLEER. The CDR3: CASSQDPGQEQFF. The CDR3 DNA reads as TGCGCCAGCAGCCAAGATCCGGGACAGGAGCAGTTCTTC.

The J gene is TRBJ1-1, the V gene TRBV5-4; possible D gene TRBD1, 6 bases. The V gene lost 5 bases and the J gene lost 4 bases, with 18 bases spanning the gap. The CDR3 extends over 15 amino acids. Germline V gene data show CDR1 as SGHNT and CDR2 as YYREEE (reference sequence). The CDR3 bases are TGTGCCAGCAGTTTCAGCCAGGGGAGATCCACTGAAGCTTTCTTT. Its protein is CASSFSQGRSTEAFF.

The J gene is TRBJ2-1, the V gene TRBV2; the match to TRBD2 covers 9 bases. This CDR3 comprises 16 residues. J was trimmed by 2 bases and V by 1 base; bases with no gene match: 3. CDR1 is SNHLY and CDR2 is FYNNEI in the germline V gene. DNA for the CDR3: TGTGCCAGCAGTGAAGAAAAGCGGGGGGCCTACAATGAGCAGTTCTTC. Protein product: CASSEEKRGAYNEQFF.

This clone was seen a single time. This chain joins TRBV29-1 and TRBJ1-5; TRBD1 might be the D (6 bases). V gave up 4 bases and J gave up 8 bases, with 12 bases separating them. The CDR3 spans 12 residues. CDR1 and CDR2 from the germline V gene are SQVTM and ANQGSEA. CDR3 protein: CSVGRGEEPQHF. The CDR3 DNA reads TGCAGCGTTGGGAGGGGGGAAGAGCCCCAGCATTTT. Using reference TRBV29-1 and TRBJ1-5 for the parts outside the CDR3, the full variable domain is SAVISQKPSRDICQRGTSLTIQCQVDSQVTMMFWYRQQPGQSLTLIATANQGSEATYESGFVIDKFPISRPNLTFSTLTVSNMSPEDSSIYLCSVGRGEEPQHFGDGTRLSIL.

The rearrangement links TRBV12-5 to TRBJ2-1; 10 bases are a match to TRBD1. This CDR3 contains 15 residues. The ends lost 4 bases at V and 4 bases at J; junction bases unmatched: 4. Germline V lookup: CDR1 LGHNT, CDR2 FRNRAP. In DNA, the CDR3 is TGTGCTAGTGGTTGGGGACAGGGGTTATACAATGAGCAGTTCTTC. The encoded protein is CASGWGQGLYNEQFF.

This sequence joins TRBV10-2 and TRBJ2-7; 10 nucleotides agree with TRBD1. Per the germline V gene, CDR1 is WSHSY and CDR2 is SAAADI. The J segment lost 6 bases and the V segment lost 10 bases, leaving 15 bases of the junction unmatched. This CDR3 is 15 amino acids long. CDR3 amino acids: CATRTDRGSGSEQYF. In nucleotides, the CDR3 is TGCGCCACCCGCACGGACAGGGGGTCGGGCAGCGAGCAGTACTTC.

This sequence joins TRBV7-2 and TRBJ1-1; D possibly corresponds to TRBD1 (5 bases). The CDR3 is made up of 14 amino acids. Germline V CDR1 and CDR2: SGHTA, FQGNSA. V lost 0 bases to trimming and J lost 6 bases, with 11 bases between them. The CDR3: CASSLAGAGAEAFF. CDR3 coding DNA: TGTGCCAGCAGCTTAGCAGGGGCTGGGGCTGAAGCTTTCTTT.

The V and J genes are TRBV6-5 and TRBJ1-4, with a possible D match to TRBD1 (6 bases). Germline V gene sequence: CDR1 MNHEY, CDR2 SVGAGI. The CDR3 is 13 amino acids. V lost 5 bases and J lost 8, with 12 bases in between. DNA for the CDR3: TGTGCCAGCAGTGAAACAGGGCACGAAAAACTGTTTTTT. Translated: CASSETGHEKLFF.

The rearrangement uses TRBV5-1 and TRBJ2-2; TRBD1 or TRBD2 may be the D gene (5 bases each). Looked up from germline, CDR1 is SGHRS and CDR2 is YFSETQ. The CDR3 runs 15 residues. The V and J ends lost 0 bases and 6 bases respectively, with 12 bases between them. The CDR3 nucleotides read TGCGCCAGCAGCTTGGCAGGGAGCGGCTCCGGGGAGCTGTTTTTT. Translated, it gives CASSLAGSGSGELFF. Together with reference TRBV5-1 and TRBJ2-2, the CDR3 gives the full variable domain: KAGVTQTPRYLIKTRGQQVTLSCSPISGHRSVSWYQQTPGQGLQFLFEYFSETQRNKGNFPGRFSGRQFSNSRSEMNVSTLELGDSALYLCASSLAGSGSGELFFGEGSRLTVL.

This clone has only a few counts. The chain uses TRBV30 and TRBJ1-2, with 7 bases fitting TRBD1. The ends lost 4 bases at V and 7 bases at J; junction bases unmatched: 3. The CDR3 loop spans 11 amino acids. Germline V lookup: CDR1 GTSNPN, CDR2 SVGIG (reference sequence). The CDR3, as DNA: TGTGCCTGGAACAGGGGTTCTGGCTACACCTTC. This gives the protein CAWNRGSGYTF.

This clone was recorded only once. The rearrangement uses TRBV30 and TRBJ1-1; weak D call: TRBD1 (5 bases). CDR1 is GTSNPN and CDR2 is SVGIG in the germline V gene (reference sequence). Trimming removed 4 bases at V and 1 base at J, with 19 bases between. The CDR3 extends over 16 amino acids. The CDR3 DNA is TGTGCCTGGAACACCAACATGGCAGGGACGAACACTGAAGCTTTCTTT. Encoded protein: CAWNTNMAGTNTEAFF.

The genes are TRBV2 and TRBJ2-2, with D tentatively TRBD1 (6 bases). The CDR3 spans 17 residues. V dropped 4 bases and J dropped 2 bases, with 17 bases sitting between them. Germline CDR1 SNHLY, CDR2 FYNNEI. The CDR3 region is CASSGPDSQFNTGELFF. The CDR3 DNA reads as TGTGCCAGCAGTGGGCCGGACAGTCAGTTTAACACCGGGGAGCTGTTTTTT.

The chain is built from TRBV7-9 and TRBJ1-4; D might be TRBD1 (5 bases). This CDR3 spans 14 amino acids. Trimming removed 6 bases at V and 5 bases at J, with 13 bases between. Per germline, CDR1 SEHNR and CDR2 FQNEAQ (reference sequence). In DNA, the CDR3 is TGTGCCAGCAGGGGGGGACGGCAGAATGAAAAACTGTTTTTT. Protein: CASRGGRQNEKLFF. Complete variable domain (other parts from reference TRBV7-9 and TRBJ1-4): DTGVSQNPRHKITKRGQNVTFRCDPISEHNRLYWYRQTLGQGPEFLTYFQNEAQLEKSRLLSDRFSAERPKGSFSTLEIQRTEQGDSAMYLCASRGGRQNEKLFFGSGTQLSVL.

The chain is built from TRBV5-1 and TRBJ2-7, with 11 bases aligning to TRBD2. The ends lost 5 bases at V and 4 bases at J; junction bases unmatched: 8. Per germline, CDR1 SGHRS and CDR2 YFSETQ. The CDR3 totals 15 residues. The CDR3 here is CASRFIAGGHYEQYF. As DNA, the CDR3 is TGCGCCAGCAGGTTTATAGCGGGGGGGCATTACGAGCAGTACTTC.

V gene TRBV2 combines with J gene TRBJ1-2; D ambiguous. This CDR3 has 11 amino acids. Germline CDR1 SNHLY, CDR2 FYNNEI. V dropped 4 bases and J dropped 7 bases, with 7 bases sitting between them. DNA for the CDR3: TGTGCCAGCAGTGGAGGTTTTGGCTACACCTTC. It codes for CASSGGFGYTF.